The TCR beta chain under discussion was sequenced for a study of T cells in narcolepsy. Study findings and constraints: Healthy controls reportedly lacked the autoreactive clonotypes serially found in patients' blood. In some patient and control memory CD4+ samples, autoreactive clones were absent. HCRT-specific and TRIB2-specific autoreactive clonotypes appeared among same-patient CSF and blood CD4+ clonotypes.

Using immunoSEQ multiplex PCR, the repertoire was profiled, and TCRdb retains in-frame clones only, with some absent. The sample carries some 34,000 clones, roughly 90% recorded once. Concerning this clone itself: Its specificity is not known.

Germline loops: CDR1 SGHDT, CDR2 YYEEEE. CDR3 size: 18 residues. Trimming left V 0 bases short and J 5 bases short, with 23 bases between. The J gene is TRBJ2-5, the V gene TRBV5-6; tentatively, D is TRBD1 (5 bases). Sequenced input: CD45RA- memory CD4+ T cells from PBMCs. This receptor was identified in a human donor with narcolepsy. DNA for the CDR3: TGTGCCAGCAGCTTGGTTTTTAGGGATCCCCACTCAGGGGAGACCCAGTACTTC. It yields the protein CASSLVFRDPHSGETQYF.